This T cell receptor (beta chain) was sequenced during a study of CD8+ T cells in alopecia areata (dated by TCRdb to between 2017 and 2018). Background for the entire study: In both human patients and the C3H/HeJ mouse model, the study applied high-throughput TCRbeta sequencing to look at T cell clonal expansion in alopecia areata. On the human side, TCRbeta sequencing was run on scalp tissue and on sorted CD4+ and CD8+ peripheral blood T cells from healthy controls and from alopecia areata patients with either patchy or totalis/universalis disease. RNA was extracted with the PAXgene miRNA kit for fixed scalp, the miRNeasy kit for PBMCs, and the RNeasy kit for mouse skin. Scalp clonality was compared among normal scalp (n=4), patchy alopecia areata scalp (n=8), and alopecia totalis/universalis scalp (n=8). TCRbeta CDR3 regions were amplified by immunoSEQ multiplex PCR with 35 Vbeta forward and 13 Jbeta reverse primers. What the study reported, not specific to this receptor: Resident alphabeta T cells in normal human skin are also sequenced, complicating scalp TCR repertoire analysis, unlike mouse skin dominated by gammadelta T cells. Compared with normal scalp, lesional scalp had higher clonality and more expanded CD8+ clones, particularly in alopecia totalis/universalis, a pattern that suggests antigenic drive. TCR sequences shared between patients were less clear than in mice, possibly partly because of HLA diversity in the patient population.

The germline V gene sets CDR1 to SQVTM and CDR2 to ANQGSEA. From cysteine to phenylalanine, the CDR3 is 21 amino acids long. Of the read, only the CDR3 DNA is kept; its 63 bases are in frame from base 1. After removal of 4 bases from V and 0 bases from J, the junction retains 24 bases not matched to a gene. Lesional scalp punch biopsies and peripheral blood were obtained from alopecia areata patients. PBMCs were separated by density centrifugation and stained for CD3, CD4 and CD8, after which CD4+ and CD8+ T cells were sorted on a FACSAria. The untreated alopecia areata patients were recruited through a multicenter biomarker study. Blood CD8+ T cells from about 5 biomarker-study patients were further sorted into NKG2D-low and NKG2D-high fractions. The library was prepared using the immunoSEQ multiplex PCR assay. For TCR sequencing, RNA was extracted from every sample and reverse transcribed into cDNA to serve as template. SuperScript III was used for first-strand cDNA synthesis, primed with a 2:1 mix of oligo-dT and random hexamers. A synthetic immune receptor repertoire was used to measure amplification bias, and any remaining bias was corrected computationally. In the original analysis: Raw reads were preprocessed to remove errors, and CDR3 was defined according to IMGT conventions as the region from the conserved cysteine to phenylalanine. To get clonality, Shannon entropy was normalized by log2 of the number of productive unique TCRs and the result was subtracted from 1. CD4 or CD8 identity of scalp clones was inferred by cross-referencing scalp TCRbeta sequences with sorted blood CD4 and CD8 repertoires. TCRdb took this table from immuneACCESS and kept in-frame rearrangements with V and J called. Such tables lack part of the clones; where checked against another copy, unresolved V genes explain under half of the gap, and the rest is unexplained. V, J and clone size were drawn from that table, and D and trimming were deduced from the DNA. Present in this sample are some 120,000 clones, roughly 50% of which were seen just once. Under 12% of the sample belongs to the ten largest clones.

Details on this clone: Its antigen is unknown. No base-level quality is on record; no much larger clone is a single base apart.

Sequenced input: NKG2D-low CD8+ T cells sorted from blood. Read against the paper, the sample's cell subset or site label means: sorted CD8+ NKG2D-low blood T cells. The sequence derives from a human donor with alopecia areata. Recombination connected TRBV29-1 to TRBJ2-1, with 7 middle bases fitting TRBD2. The nucleotide sequence reads TGCAGCGTTGTAGGGCAGGGCAAGGCGGGAGCCCCTGACAGCTCCTACAATGAGCAGTTCTTC. Translation gives CSVVGQGKAGAPDSSYNEQFF.